These 7 T cell receptor beta chains came from one sample sequenced in a study of T cells in Graves' hyperthyroidism and ophthalmopathy. Authors of the study amplified TCR beta CDR3 regions from RNA transcripts. Researchers ran a first-round RT-PCR on the TCR CDR3 using the HTBI primer set. TCRdb reprocessed the multiplex PCR reads with MiXCR, giving one entry per CDR3 protein. Among 550,000 to 800,000 distinct CDR3 sequences listed, about 17% were seen once. Sample: blood. The receptors come from a man between 18 and 35 years old with Graves' hyperthyroidism.

The chain has TRBV29-1 and TRBJ1-2; D might be TRBD1 (6 bases). Germline CDR1 reads SQVTM; CDR2 reads ANQGSEA. V was trimmed by 3 bases and J by 8 bases, leaving 16 bases between them. CDR3 length equals 13 residues. The CDR3 bases are TGCAGCGTTGAGGGGGGCCGCCGGGGGGGCTACACCTTC. It translates to CSVEGGRRGGYTF.

This clonotype was seen a handful of times. This chain connects TRBV30 to TRBJ2-1, with 9 bases that match TRBD2. The CDR3 is 14 residues long. CDR1 is GTSNPN and CDR2 is SVGIG in the germline V gene (reference sequence). J was trimmed by 6 bases and V by 3 bases; bases with no gene match: 6. Here the CDR3 DNA reads TGTGCCTGGAGCTTTAGCGGGAGTCCCAATGAGCAGTTCTTC. Protein product: CAWSFSGSPNEQFF.

This clonotype was counted between two and nine times. Here the CDR3 DNA reads TGTGCCAGTAGTATTTCCGGGAGGGATGAGACCCAGTACTTC. It encodes CASSISGRDETQYF. The chain couples TRBV19 to TRBJ2-5, with 8 bases matching TRBD2. CDR1 is LNHDA, CDR2 SQIVND, per germline (reference sequence). With V trimmed by 3 bases and J by 5 bases, 5 bases remained unmatched. CDR3 length: 14 amino acids.

This clonotype occurred many times. The V and J genes are TRBV5-1 and TRBJ1-1; maybe TRBD1 (5 bases). With 2 bases removed from V and 2 bases from J, the gap between germline ends came to 7 bases. This CDR3 region has 13 residues. Germline CDR1 and CDR2: SGHRS and YFSETQ. CDR3 nucleotide sequence: TGCGCCAGCAGCTTTGACAGTAACACTGAAGCTTTCTTT. Translation: CASSFDSNTEAFF.

This chain joins TRBV5-1 and TRBJ2-3, with a weak D call TRBD2 (6 bases). V was shortened by 4 bases and J by 3 bases, with 15 bases between the two germline ends. The CDR3 contains 15 residues. Germline CDR1 reads SGHRS; CDR2 reads YFSETQ. CDR3 in amino acids: CASSLATSWTDTQYF. For the CDR3, the DNA is TGCGCCAGCAGCCTAGCGACTAGTTGGACAGATACGCAGTATTTT.

V gene TRBV5-1 combines with J gene TRBJ2-6, with 8 bases identical to TRBD1. The CDR3 is made up of 18 amino acids. V shed 4 bases and J 0 bases; nucleotides not matched to a gene: 9. CDR1 and CDR2 (germline): SGHRS, YFSETQ. The DNA for the CDR3 is TGCGCCAGCAGCGCAGGACAGGGTTTATTCTCTGGGGCCAACGTCCTGACTTTC. It is translated as CASSAGQGLFSGANVLTF.

This clonotype was recorded at least ten times. This sequence joins TRBV28 and TRBJ2-7; D might be TRBD1 (6 bases). V dropped 1 base and J dropped 6 bases, with 7 bases sitting between them. This CDR3 is built from 12 residues. CDR1 and CDR2 from the germline V gene are MDHEN and SYDVKM. The CDR3 DNA is TGTGCCAGCAGTTTATTAGGGGGCGAGCAGTACTTC. Translation: CASSLLGGEQYF.